This T cell receptor (beta chain) comes out of a study of T cell changes during pregnancy in multiple sclerosis. Assay used: immunoSEQ multiplex PCR; TCRdb lists only in-frame clones, some missing. The sample has about 100,000 clones, roughly 90% seen once. The CDR3 extends over 14 amino acids. V lost 2 bases, J lost 7 bases, and 11 bases lay in between. In germline, CDR1 is MNHEY, CDR2 SVGAGI. This TCR was recovered from a female donor with multiple sclerosis, enrolled in a pregnancy study. The source was peripheral blood, collected after pregnancy. The V and J genes are TRBV6-5 and TRBJ2-2, with D perhaps matching TRBD1 (6 bases). The CDR3 sequence is CASSYGAGVGELFF. DNA for the CDR3: TGTGCCAGCAGTTACGGGGCAGGGGTCGGGGAGCTGTTTTTT.